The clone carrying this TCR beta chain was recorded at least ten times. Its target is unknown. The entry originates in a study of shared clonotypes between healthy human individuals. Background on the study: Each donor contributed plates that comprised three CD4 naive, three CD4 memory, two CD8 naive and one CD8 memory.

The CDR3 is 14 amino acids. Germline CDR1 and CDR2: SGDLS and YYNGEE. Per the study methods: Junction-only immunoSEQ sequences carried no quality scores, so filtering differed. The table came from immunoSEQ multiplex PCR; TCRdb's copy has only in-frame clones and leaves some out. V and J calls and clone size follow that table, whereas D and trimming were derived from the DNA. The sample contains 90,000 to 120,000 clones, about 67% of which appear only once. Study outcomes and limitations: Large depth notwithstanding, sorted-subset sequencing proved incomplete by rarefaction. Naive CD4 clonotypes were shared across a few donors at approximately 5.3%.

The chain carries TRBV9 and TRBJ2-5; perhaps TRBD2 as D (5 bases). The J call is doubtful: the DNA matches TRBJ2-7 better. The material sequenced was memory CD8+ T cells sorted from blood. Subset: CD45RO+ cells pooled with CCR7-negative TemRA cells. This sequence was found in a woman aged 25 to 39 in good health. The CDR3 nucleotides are TGTGCCAGCAGCCCGCGGGCCATCTCCTACGAGCAGTACTTC. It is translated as CASSPRAISYEQYF.